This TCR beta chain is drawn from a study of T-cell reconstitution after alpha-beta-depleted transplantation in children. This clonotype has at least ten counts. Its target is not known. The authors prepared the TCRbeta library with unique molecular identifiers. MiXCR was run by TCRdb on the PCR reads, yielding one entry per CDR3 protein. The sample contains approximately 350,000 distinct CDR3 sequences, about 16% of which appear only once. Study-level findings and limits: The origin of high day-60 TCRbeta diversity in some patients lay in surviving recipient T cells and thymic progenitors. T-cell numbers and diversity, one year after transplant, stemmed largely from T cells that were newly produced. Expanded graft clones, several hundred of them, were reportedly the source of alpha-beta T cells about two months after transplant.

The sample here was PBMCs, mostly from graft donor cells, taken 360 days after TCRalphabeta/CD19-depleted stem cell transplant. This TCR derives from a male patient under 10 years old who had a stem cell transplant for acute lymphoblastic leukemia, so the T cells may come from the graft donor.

The CDR3 bases are TGCAGTGCCGTAGTGGTTCAGTGGAACAATGAGCAGTTCTTC. Translation gives CSAVVVQWNNEQFF. This chain uses TRBV20-1 with TRBJ2-1; no clear D. CDR1 is DFQATT and CDR2 is SNEGSKA in the germline V gene (reference sequence). Deletions cut 6 bases from V and 5 bases from J, with 17 bases between. The CDR3 has 14 amino acids.